The present T cell receptor (beta chain) was sequenced within a study of T cell changes during pregnancy in multiple sclerosis. Sequenced by immunoSEQ multiplex PCR; TCRdb stores in-frame clones only, minus some. The repertoire holds about 36,000 clones, with 85% to 95% as singletons. The V and J ends lost 5 bases and 8 bases, in that order; junction bases with no gene match: 10. The CDR3 loop spans 15 amino acids. Germline CDR1 and CDR2: MDHEN and SYDVKM. V usage is TRBV28 and J usage is TRBJ2-4, with 9 positions matching TRBD2. This specimen consisted of CD4+ T cells from peripheral blood mononuclear cells, obtained in the first trimester of pregnancy. The TCR originated in a female donor with multiple sclerosis, enrolled in a pregnancy study. In nucleotides, the CDR3 is TGTGCCAGCAGTACGCGGCGGGAGGGCCTGGACATTCAGTACTTC. It codes for CASSTRREGLDIQYF.